This is a list of T cell receptor beta chains from one sample in a study of T cells in Graves' hyperthyroidism and ophthalmopathy. Each CDR3 protein is one row after TCRdb ran MiXCR on the multiplex PCR reads. The sample has approximately 600,000 distinct CDR3 sequences, about 14% seen once. The sample taken for sequencing was blood. The receptors come from a woman in her thirties or forties with Graves' ophthalmopathy. Each CDR3 is given with its conserved first and last residue.

V gene,CDR3 protein
TRBV7-2,CASSLDRVDTEAFF
TRBV28,CASSWGVNLLNQPQHF
TRBV9,CASTVTDSGSTDTQYF
TRBV28,CASSPGEGTSGYQETQYF
TRBV6-2/TRBV6-3,CASSYVKGTEAFF
TRBV19,CASRSASGSLRGETQYF
TRBV20-1,CSARGTSGLAKNIQYF
TRBV6-2/TRBV6-3,CASSFRGLAGVETQYF
TRBV28,CASSLLGTLGRNEQYF
TRBV5-5,CASSRTKEDGELFF
TRBV28,CASSLLADRDYQPQHF
TRBV6-5,CASSYSKGGATEAFF
TRBV4-2,CASSQEITGTGYEQYF
TRBV6-5,CASSYSIERGRGSETQYF
TRBV19,CASSIDQGTSGAEQYF
TRBV18,CASSPIQGANTEAFF
TRBV29-1,CSVLEGGSYEQYF
TRBV6-2/TRBV6-3,CASSTGTGILEQYF
TRBV5-1,CASSPQLLGRGGRTEAFF
TRBV6-6,CASSYDGSSTEAFF
TRBV11-2,CASHRGPGYF
TRBV6-1,CAAGTGMEETQYF
TRBV19,CASSPRQGRDEQYF
TRBV27,CASSLVAANTEAFF
TRBV20-1,CSARDSGASSYNSPLHF
TRBV27,CASRLARTTGELFF
TRBV20-1,CSAGRTEAFF
TRBV20-1,CSAQSGSTGELFF
TRBV20-1,CSAATGGSGNTIYF
TRBV6-1,CASIPGGRGPGDYGYTF
TRBV28,CASSLSGGALEQYF
TRBV5-1,CASSFTGDFYEQYF
TRBV30,CAWTRDFQETQYF
TRBV19,CASSIVAGSNEQYF
TRBV12-3/TRBV12-4,CASSLQGWSPLHF
TRBV19,CASSIDRGGITEAFF
TRBV15,CATKGQNYEQYF
TRBV6-1,CASSEAGYGYTF
TRBV11-2,CASSLRDPYEQYF
TRBV9,CASSVGGARGPNTEAFF
TRBV3-1,CASSQRTSARQYF
TRBV20-1,CSARQGLPAYEQYF
TRBV27,CASARDRGHEQYF
TRBV5-1,CASGPAGSSGANVLTF